This T cell receptor beta chain was documented in a study of blood T cell repertoires in COVID-19. Study context: Spain, Italy and the United States supplied samples that represented acute and convalescent COVID-19.

CDR1 and CDR2 from the germline V gene are SGHTA and FQGNSA. V gave up 3 bases and J gave up 4 bases, with 4 bases separating them. CDR3 length equals 12 residues. The assay was immunoSEQ multiplex PCR, and TCRdb's table has in-frame clones only and misses some. The sample yields about 210,000 clones, almost 85% seen once. The specimen was peripheral blood. The sequence was collected from a woman in her thirties or forties with acute or convalescent COVID-19. The chain is built from TRBV7-2 and TRBJ1-5; D ambiguous. CDR3 residues: CASSFPNQPQHF. The DNA for the CDR3 is TGTGCCAGCAGCTTTCCAAATCAGCCCCAGCATTTT.